These 26 T cell receptor beta chains were sequenced from one sample in a study of STAT5B mutations in CD4+ large granular lymphocyte leukemia. Method: immunoSEQ multiplex PCR; TCRdb's copy keeps in-frame clones and lacks some. This table has about 36,000 clones, 75% to 85% appearing once. The sample consisted of CD4+ T cells from blood buffy coats. These receptors were taken from a human donor in good health.

The V and J genes are TRBV7-6 and TRBJ2-7; D unclear. Germline-derived CDR1 and CDR2 are SGHVS and FNYEAQ. V lost 0 bases and J 0 bases, leaving 9 bases between the germline ends. This CDR3 has 15 residues. CDR3 residues: CASSLALASSYEQYF. The DNA of the CDR3 is TGTGCCAGCAGCTTAGCGTTGGCCAGCTCCTACGAGCAGTACTTC.

The genes are TRBV5-1 and TRBJ2-3; 11 positions match TRBD2. V gave up 0 bases and J gave up 4 bases; unmatched junction bases: 7. This CDR3 comprises 17 residues. The germline V gene has CDR1 SGHRS and CDR2 YFSETQ. This CDR3 is CASSLAGPTSGADTQYF. Here the CDR3 DNA reads TGCGCCAGCAGCTTGGCGGGACCGACTAGCGGGGCAGATACGCAGTATTTT.

The chain couples TRBV6-1 to TRBJ2-5; TRBD2 matches 15 bases. Germline CDR1 is MNHNS and CDR2 is SASEGT. V lost 2 bases and J lost 5; bases outside the gene matches: 15. The CDR3 sequence is 20 residues long. The CDR3 region has the DNA TGTGCCAGCAGTGAACGGGGCTGGGGATGGACTAGCGGGGGGGTGGAGACCCAGTACTTC. It is translated as CASSERGWGWTSGGVETQYF.

This clone appeared a few times. This chain links TRBV2 with TRBJ2-7, with TRBD2 as a possible D gene (5 bases). V was pared by 11 bases and J by 0 bases, with 11 bases between. CDR1 and CDR2 from the germline V gene are SNHLY and FYNNEI. CDR3 length: 12 residues. As DNA, the CDR3 is TGTGCCGGACTTAGGAGCTCCTACGAGCAGTACTTC. This sequence encodes CAGLRSSYEQYF.

J is TRBJ2-3 and V is TRBV6-5; D is unclear. Trimming took 6 bases from V and 0 from J, leaving 10 bases between them. The germline V gene encodes CDR1 MNHEY and CDR2 SVGAGI. The CDR3 runs 14 residues. The CDR3 sequence: CASRPLTSTDTQYF. The CDR3 nucleotides read TGTGCCAGCAGACCCCTAACTAGCACAGATACGCAGTATTTT.

The chain links TRBV6-6 to TRBJ1-2; 9 positions agree with TRBD1. With 6 bases clipped from V and 5 bases from J, the junction kept 4 bases outside the gene matches. In germline, CDR1 is MNHNY, CDR2 SVGAGI (reference sequence). The CDR3 has 13 amino acids. As DNA, the CDR3 is TGTGCCAGCAGGAAGACAGGGGGGTATGGCTACACCTTC. It translates to CASRKTGGYGYTF.

This sequence joins TRBV6-5 and TRBJ2-7; TRBD1 might be the D (6 bases). This CDR3 contains 15 residues. V was trimmed by 6 bases and J by 1 base, leaving 16 bases between them. The V gene's germline CDR1 is MNHEY and CDR2 SVGAGI. CDR3 protein: CASRLAGQLSYEQYF. CDR3 sequence (DNA): TGTGCCAGCAGACTGGCCGGACAGTTATCCTACGAGCAGTACTTC.

The chain is built from TRBV5-1 and TRBJ1-5; unclear D gene. The CDR3 runs to 14 residues. Looked up from germline, CDR1 is SGHRS and CDR2 is YFSETQ. Trimming stripped 4 bases from V and 3 bases from J, with 11 bases between. The CDR3 region has the DNA TGCGCCAGCAGCCCCACACCTAACAATCAGCCCCAGCATTTT. Translation: CASSPTPNNQPQHF.

The V and J genes are TRBV7-2 and TRBJ1-3, with a tentative D call TRBD1 (5 bases). Per the germline V gene, CDR1 is SGHTA and CDR2 is FQGNSA. Trimming pared 5 bases from V and 0 bases from J, leaving 17 bases between. The length of the CDR3 is 17 residues. In DNA form, the CDR3 reads TGTGCCAGCAGCCTGCATCCGGGACTTATCTCTGGAAACACCATATATTTT. Translated: CASSLHPGLISGNTIYF.

The rearrangement uses TRBV19 and TRBJ1-5; D is uncertain. This CDR3 region has 11 residues. The germline V gene has CDR1 LNHDA and CDR2 SQIVND (reference sequence). Between the trimmed V and J ends, which lost 8 bases and 0 bases, there was a span of 2 bases. The CDR3 is CASGSNQPQHF. The DNA for the CDR3 is TGTGCCAGTGGTAGCAATCAGCCCCAGCATTTT. The whole variable domain, remainder taken from reference TRBV19 and TRBJ1-5, is DGGITQSPKYLFRKEGQNVTLSCEQNLNHDAMYWYRQDPGQGLRLIYYSQIVNDFQKGDIAEGYSVSREKKESFPLTVTSAQKNPTAFYLCASGSNQPQHFGDGTRLSIL.

The table lists this clone with a count of one. The chain joins TRBV7-6 to TRBJ2-2; TRBD1 aligns across 10 bases. The CDR3 covers 16 residues. Germline assignment: CDR1 SGHVS and CDR2 FNYEAQ. Germline trimming cut 5 bases from V and 5 bases from J; bases unmatched to any gene: 8. DNA for the CDR3: TGTGCCAGCAGCGCGGGACAGGGGCCCGAGACCGGGGAGCTGTTTTTT. Encoded protein: CASSAGQGPETGELFF. The full variable domain, with the rest looked up from reference TRBV7-6 and TRBJ2-2, is GAGVSQSPRYKVTKRGQDVALRCDPISGHVSLYWYRQALGQGPEFLTYFNYEAQQDKSGLPNDRFSAERPEGSISTLTIQRTEQRDSAMYRCASSAGQGPETGELFFGEGSRLTVL.

This chain connects TRBV6-4 to TRBJ2-3; D unclear. The CDR3 spans 14 residues. V was shortened by 5 bases and J by 1 base, with 10 bases between the two germline ends. Germline lookup yields CDR1 MRHNA and CDR2 SNTAGT. In nucleotides, the CDR3 is TGTGCCAGCAGTATAACCGTCCGCACAGATACGCAGTATTTT. It codes for CASSITVRTDTQYF.

The V gene is TRBV27, the J gene TRBJ1-4; TRBD1 matches at 12 bases. The V and J ends lost 4 bases and 5 bases, in that order; junction bases with no gene match: 14. The germline CDR1 and CDR2 sequences are MNHEY and SMNVEV (reference sequence). There are 19 residues in the CDR3. CDR3 nucleotide sequence: TGTGCCAGCAGTTCCTCAGGTTCCGGGACAGGGGGCCGGAATGAAAAACTGTTTTTT. This gives the protein CASSSSGSGTGGRNEKLFF.

This chain uses TRBV4-2 with TRBJ2-5; D gene ambiguous. Germline-derived CDR1 and CDR2 are LGHNA and YNFKEQ. The CDR3 extends over 13 amino acids. Trimming cost V 1 base and J 5 bases, with 8 bases left between them. CDR3 bases: TGTGCCAGCAGCCAAGGTCGACGGGAGACCCAGTACTTC. Translated: CASSQGRRETQYF.

This sequence joins TRBV5-1 and TRBJ2-7; D is possibly TRBD2 (5 bases). Trimming stripped 7 bases from V and 5 bases from J, with 13 bases between. The CDR3 is 12 residues long. From germline, CDR1 is SGHRS and CDR2 YFSETQ. CDR3 region: CASRTPGDEQYF. The CDR3 DNA is TGCGCCAGCCGAACCCCCGGGGACGAGCAGTACTTC. Variable domain in full (rest from reference TRBV5-1 and TRBJ2-7): KAGVTQTPRYLIKTRGQQVTLSCSPISGHRSVSWYQQTPGQGLQFLFEYFSETQRNKGNFPGRFSGRQFSNSRSEMNVSTLELGDSALYLCASRTPGDEQYFGPGTRLTVT.

To note about this clone: Additional DNA sequences in this sample encode the identical CDR3. The chain recombines TRBV6-1 with TRBJ2-7; D remains unclear. The CDR3 length is 11 residues. The germline V gene encodes CDR1 MNHNS and CDR2 SASEGT. Trimming took off 5 bases at V and 7 bases at J, with 9 bases between the two ends. CDR3 in DNA: TGTGCCAGCAGTCTCGGACGGGAGCAGTACTTC. The encoded protein is CASSLGREQYF.

The rearrangement links TRBV6-5 to TRBJ2-2; no firm D call. V was trimmed by 7 bases and J by 8 bases, leaving 8 bases between them. Germline values: CDR1 MNHEY, CDR2 SVGAGI. The CDR3 has 11 amino acids. Here the CDR3 reads CASTLYGELFF. As DNA, the CDR3 is TGTGCCAGCACCCTATATGGGGAGCTGTTTTTT.

The chain combines TRBV6-5 with TRBJ2-7, with 10 bases identical to TRBD2. Looked up from germline, CDR1 is MNHEY and CDR2 is SVGAGI. V was pared by 0 bases and J by 3 bases, with 2 bases of the junction left unmatched. This CDR3 comprises 15 residues. The CDR3 loop is CASSYSASGSYEQYF. The CDR3 coding sequence is TGTGCCAGCAGTTACTCGGCTAGCGGGAGCTACGAGCAGTACTTC.

V usage is TRBV7-2 and J usage is TRBJ2-3; 9 bases line up with TRBD2. CDR1 SGHTA and CDR2 FQGNSA come from the germline V gene. V shed 3 bases and J 3 bases; nucleotides not matched to a gene: 7. CDR3 length equals 16 residues. The CDR3 nucleotides are TGTGCCAGCAGCTTCCAGGGGACTAGCACAACAGATACGCAGTATTTT. This encodes CASSFQGTSTTDTQYF.

The gene calls are TRBV14 and TRBJ2-2; unclear D gene. Trimming left V 3 bases short and J 7 bases short, with 12 bases between. The germline CDR1 and CDR2 sequences are SGHDN and FVKESK. The CDR3 is 14 amino acids. This chain's CDR3 is CASSQAVTGGELFF. CDR3 sequence (DNA): TGTGCCAGCAGCCAGGCGGTCACCGGCGGGGAGCTGTTTTTT. Full variable domain (rest looked up from reference TRBV14 and TRBJ2-2): EAGVTQFPSHSVIEKGQTVTLRCDPISGHDNLYWYRRVMGKEIKFLLHFVKESKQDESGMPNNRFLAERTGGTYSTLKVQPAELEDSGVYFCASSQAVTGGELFFGEGSRLTVL.

This chain connects TRBV13 to TRBJ2-7, with a tentative D call TRBD1 (6 bases). Germline V gene data show CDR1 as PRHDT and CDR2 as FYEKMQ (reference sequence). The CDR3 extends over 11 amino acids. Trimming removed 8 bases from V and 4 bases from J, with 9 bases in between. As DNA, the CDR3 is TGTGCCAGCGGGACAATGTACGAGCAGTACTTC. Its translation is CASGTMYEQYF.

The gene calls are TRBV7-9 and TRBJ2-1; D remains ambiguous. Trimming took off 1 base at V and 4 bases at J, with 5 bases between the two ends. The CDR3 is 13 amino acids. CDR1 SEHNR and CDR2 FQNEAQ come from the germline V gene (reference sequence). This CDR3 is CASSLDGYNEQFF. CDR3 nucleotide sequence: TGTGCCAGCAGCTTAGACGGATACAATGAGCAGTTCTTC.

V is TRBV18 and J is TRBJ1-5; D unresolved. Trimming pared 3 bases from V and 5 bases from J, leaving 8 bases between. Germline assignment: CDR1 KGHSH and CDR2 LQKENI. The CDR3 is made up of 13 amino acids. CDR3 nucleotides: TGTGCCAGCTCACCGGATGGGGATCAGCCCCAGCATTTT. Its translation is CASSPDGDQPQHF.

The V call is TRBV18, the J call TRBJ2-1, with D perhaps given as TRBD1 or TRBD2 (5 bases each). Germline lookup yields CDR1 KGHSH and CDR2 LQKENI. Trimming left V 5 bases short and J 7 bases short, with 18 bases between. This CDR3 is built from 15 residues. The CDR3: CASSGSAGTQNEQFF. The CDR3 bases are TGTGCCAGCTCAGGTTCAGCCGGGACGCAGAATGAGCAGTTCTTC.

The genes are TRBV6-1 and TRBJ2-5; a weak D match, TRBD1 (5 bases). From germline, CDR1 is MNHNS and CDR2 SASEGT. This CDR3 is built from 13 residues. Trimming shortened V by 4 bases and J by 5 bases, and 11 bases separated the two germline ends. The CDR3 protein is CASSGAGLETQYF. The CDR3 DNA reads as TGTGCCAGCAGTGGTGCAGGGTTGGAGACCCAGTACTTC.

The CDR3 DNA is TGTGCCAGCAGCTTAGCCCCAATGGGAAATGAAAAACTGTTTTTT. This sequence encodes CASSLAPMGNEKLFF. This sequence joins TRBV7-9 and TRBJ1-4; D is unclear. In germline, CDR1 is SEHNR, CDR2 FQNEAQ (reference sequence). V lost 0 bases to trimming and J lost 5 bases, with 10 bases between them. There are 15 residues in the CDR3. Supplemented by reference TRBV7-9 and TRBJ1-4, the full variable domain reads DTGVSQNPRHKITKRGQNVTFRCDPISEHNRLYWYRQTLGQGPEFLTYFQNEAQLEKSRLLSDRFSAERPKGSFSTLEIQRTEQGDSAMYLCASSLAPMGNEKLFFGSGTQLSVL.